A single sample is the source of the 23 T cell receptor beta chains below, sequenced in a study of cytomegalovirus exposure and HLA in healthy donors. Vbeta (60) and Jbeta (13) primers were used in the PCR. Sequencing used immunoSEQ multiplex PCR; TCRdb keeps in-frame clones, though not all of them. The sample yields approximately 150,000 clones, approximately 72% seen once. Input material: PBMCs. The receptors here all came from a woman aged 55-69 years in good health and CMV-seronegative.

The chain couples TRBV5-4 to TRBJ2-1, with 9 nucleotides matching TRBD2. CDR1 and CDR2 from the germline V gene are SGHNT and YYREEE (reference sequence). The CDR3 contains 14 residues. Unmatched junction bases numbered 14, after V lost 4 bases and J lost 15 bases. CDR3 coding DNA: TGTGCCAGCAGCCCTGGTCTAGCGGGGTCCCACGTGTTCTTC. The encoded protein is CASSPGLAGSHVFF.

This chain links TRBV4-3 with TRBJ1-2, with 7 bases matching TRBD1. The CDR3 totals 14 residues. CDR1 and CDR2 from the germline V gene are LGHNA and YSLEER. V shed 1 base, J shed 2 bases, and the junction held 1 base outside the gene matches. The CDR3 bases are TGCGCCAGCAGCCAAGCACAGGGGAACTATGGCTACACCTTC. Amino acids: CASSQAQGNYGYTF.

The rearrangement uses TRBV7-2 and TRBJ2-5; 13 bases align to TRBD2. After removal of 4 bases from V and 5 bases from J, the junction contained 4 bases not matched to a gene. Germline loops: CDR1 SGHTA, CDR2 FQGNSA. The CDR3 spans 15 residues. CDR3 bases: TGTGCCAGCAGCTCACTAGCGGGGGGGCGGGAGACCCAGTACTTC. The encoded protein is CASSSLAGGRETQYF.

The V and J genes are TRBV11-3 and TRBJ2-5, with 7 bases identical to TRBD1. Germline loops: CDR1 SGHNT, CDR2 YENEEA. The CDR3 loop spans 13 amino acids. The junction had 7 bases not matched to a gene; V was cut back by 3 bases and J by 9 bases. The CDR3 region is CASSLDNQGAQYF. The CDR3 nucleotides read TGTGCCAGCAGCTTGGATAACCAGGGGGCCCAGTACTTC.

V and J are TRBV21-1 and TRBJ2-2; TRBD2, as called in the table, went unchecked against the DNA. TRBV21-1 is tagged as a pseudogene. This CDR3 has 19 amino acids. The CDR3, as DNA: TGTGCCAGCAGCGTCGGGGGACTAGCGGAGCCCATGGACACCGGGGAGCTGTTTTTT. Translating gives CASSVGGLAEPMDTGELFF.

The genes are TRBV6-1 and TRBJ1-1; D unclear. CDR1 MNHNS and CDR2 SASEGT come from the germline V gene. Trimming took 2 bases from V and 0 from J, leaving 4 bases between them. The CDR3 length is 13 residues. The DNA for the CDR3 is TGTGCCAGCAGTGAAACACTGAACACTGAAGCTTTCTTT. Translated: CASSETLNTEAFF.

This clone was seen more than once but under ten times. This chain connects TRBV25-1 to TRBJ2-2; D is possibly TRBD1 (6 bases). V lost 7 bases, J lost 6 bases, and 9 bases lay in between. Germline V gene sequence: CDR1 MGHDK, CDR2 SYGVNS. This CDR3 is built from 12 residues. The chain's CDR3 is CASKQGPGELFF. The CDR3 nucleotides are TGTGCCAGCAAACAGGGTCCCGGGGAGCTGTTTTTT.

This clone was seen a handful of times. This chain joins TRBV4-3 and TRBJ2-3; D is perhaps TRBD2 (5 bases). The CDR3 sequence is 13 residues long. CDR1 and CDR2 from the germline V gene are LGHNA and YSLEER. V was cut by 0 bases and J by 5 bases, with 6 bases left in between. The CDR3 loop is CASSQDGRDTQYF. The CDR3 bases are TGCGCCAGCAGCCAAGATGGGAGAGATACGCAGTATTTT.

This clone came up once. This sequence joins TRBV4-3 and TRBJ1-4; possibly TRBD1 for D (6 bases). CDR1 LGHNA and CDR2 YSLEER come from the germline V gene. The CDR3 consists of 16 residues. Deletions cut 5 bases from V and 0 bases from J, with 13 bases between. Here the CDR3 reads CASSRQASATNEKLFF. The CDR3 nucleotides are TGCGCCAGCAGCAGACAGGCTTCTGCAACTAATGAAAAACTGTTTTTT.

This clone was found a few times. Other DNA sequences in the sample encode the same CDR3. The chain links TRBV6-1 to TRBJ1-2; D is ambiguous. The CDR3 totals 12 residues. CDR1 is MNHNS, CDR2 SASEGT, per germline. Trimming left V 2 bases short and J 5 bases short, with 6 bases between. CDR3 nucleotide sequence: TGTGCCAGCAGTGAACAGGTTTATGGCTACACCTTC. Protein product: CASSEQVYGYTF.

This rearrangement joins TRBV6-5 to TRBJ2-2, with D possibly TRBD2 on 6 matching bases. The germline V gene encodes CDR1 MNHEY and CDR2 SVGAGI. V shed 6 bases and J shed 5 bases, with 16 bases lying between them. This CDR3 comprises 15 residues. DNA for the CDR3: TGTGCCAGCAGGGTGATGGGGGGTGGGACCGGGGAGCTGTTTTTT. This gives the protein CASRVMGGGTGELFF.

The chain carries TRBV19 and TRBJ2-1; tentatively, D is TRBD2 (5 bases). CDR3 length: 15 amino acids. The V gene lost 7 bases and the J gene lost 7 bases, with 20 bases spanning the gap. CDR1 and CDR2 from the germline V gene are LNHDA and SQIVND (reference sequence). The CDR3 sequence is CASTSSGWKSNEQFF. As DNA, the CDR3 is TGTGCCAGTACCTCCTCGGGGTGGAAAAGTAATGAGCAGTTCTTC.

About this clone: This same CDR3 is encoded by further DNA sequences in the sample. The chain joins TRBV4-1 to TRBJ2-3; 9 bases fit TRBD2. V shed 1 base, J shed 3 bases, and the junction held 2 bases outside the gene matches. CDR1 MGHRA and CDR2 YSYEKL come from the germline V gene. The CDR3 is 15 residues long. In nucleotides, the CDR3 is TGCGCCAGCAGCCAAGGGCTAGCGGGGACAGATACGCAGTATTTT. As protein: CASSQGLAGTDTQYF.

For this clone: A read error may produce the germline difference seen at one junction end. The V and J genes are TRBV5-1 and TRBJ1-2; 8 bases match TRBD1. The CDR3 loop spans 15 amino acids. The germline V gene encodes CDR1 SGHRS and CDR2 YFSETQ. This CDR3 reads CASSFLTQQGDGYTF. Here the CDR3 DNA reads TGTGCCAGCAGCTTCCTTACACAACAGGGGGATGGCTACACCTTC.

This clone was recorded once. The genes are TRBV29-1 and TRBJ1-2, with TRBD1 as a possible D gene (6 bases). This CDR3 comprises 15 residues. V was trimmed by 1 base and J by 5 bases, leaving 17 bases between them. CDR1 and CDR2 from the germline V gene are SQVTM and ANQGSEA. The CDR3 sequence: CSVEGEQGNNYGYTF. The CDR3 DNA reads TGCAGCGTTGAAGGAGAACAGGGAAACAATTATGGCTACACCTTC.

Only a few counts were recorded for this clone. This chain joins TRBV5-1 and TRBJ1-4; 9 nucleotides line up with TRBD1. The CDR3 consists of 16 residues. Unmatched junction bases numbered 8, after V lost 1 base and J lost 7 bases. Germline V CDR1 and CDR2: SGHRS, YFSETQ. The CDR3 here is CASSLSGQGLGEKLFF. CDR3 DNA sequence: TGCGCCAGCAGCTTGTCGGGACAGGGATTAGGTGAAAAACTGTTTTTT. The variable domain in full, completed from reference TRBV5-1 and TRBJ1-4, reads KAGVTQTPRYLIKTRGQQVTLSCSPISGHRSVSWYQQTPGQGLQFLFEYFSETQRNKGNFPGRFSGRQFSNSRSEMNVSTLELGDSALYLCASSLSGQGLGEKLFFGSGTQLSVL.

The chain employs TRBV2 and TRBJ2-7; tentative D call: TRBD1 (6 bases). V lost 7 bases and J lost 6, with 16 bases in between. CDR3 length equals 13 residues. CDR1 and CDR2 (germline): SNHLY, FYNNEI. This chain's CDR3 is CASIFSTGTEQYF. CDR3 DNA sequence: TGTGCCAGCATTTTTTCTACAGGGACCGAGCAGTACTTC.

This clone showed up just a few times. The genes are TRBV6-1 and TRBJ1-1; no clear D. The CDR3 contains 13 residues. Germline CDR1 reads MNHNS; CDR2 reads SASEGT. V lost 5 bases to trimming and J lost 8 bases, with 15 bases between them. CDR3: CASSLAGLTEAFF. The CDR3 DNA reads TGTGCCAGCAGTCTTGCAGGACTTACCGAAGCTTTCTTT.

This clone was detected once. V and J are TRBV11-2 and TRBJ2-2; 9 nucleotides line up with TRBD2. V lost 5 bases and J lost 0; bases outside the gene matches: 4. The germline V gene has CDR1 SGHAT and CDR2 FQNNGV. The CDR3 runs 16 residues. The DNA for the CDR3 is TGTGCCAGCAGCCCTGGACTAGCGCCGAACACCGGGGAGCTGTTTTTT. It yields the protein CASSPGLAPNTGELFF.

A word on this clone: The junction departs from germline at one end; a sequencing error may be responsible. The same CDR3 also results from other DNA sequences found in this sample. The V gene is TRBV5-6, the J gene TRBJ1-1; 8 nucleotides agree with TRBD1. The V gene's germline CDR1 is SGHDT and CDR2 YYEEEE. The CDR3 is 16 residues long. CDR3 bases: TGTGCCAGCAGCTTGTTTACCGGGACAGGAAACACTGAAGCTTTCTTC. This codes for CASSLFTGTGNTEAFF.

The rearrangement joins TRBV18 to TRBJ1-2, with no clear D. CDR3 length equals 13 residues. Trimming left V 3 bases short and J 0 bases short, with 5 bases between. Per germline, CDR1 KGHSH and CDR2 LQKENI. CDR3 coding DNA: TGTGCCAGCTCACCTGGAGCTAACTATGGCTACACCTTC. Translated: CASSPGANYGYTF.

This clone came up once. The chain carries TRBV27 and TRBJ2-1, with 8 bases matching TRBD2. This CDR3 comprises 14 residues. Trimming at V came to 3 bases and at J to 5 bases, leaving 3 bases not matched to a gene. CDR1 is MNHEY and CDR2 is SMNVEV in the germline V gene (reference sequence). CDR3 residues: CASSFSGAHNEQFF. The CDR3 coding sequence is TGTGCCAGCAGTTTTAGCGGGGCCCACAATGAGCAGTTCTTC.

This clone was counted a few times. The CDR3: CASRATSGSLFF. DNA for the CDR3: TGTGCCAGCAGGGCAACTAGCGGGAGCCTGTTCTTC. The genes are TRBV6-1 and TRBJ2-1, with TRBD2 matching over 11 bases. Per germline, CDR1 MNHNS and CDR2 SASEGT. This CDR3 region has 12 residues. J lost 15 bases, V lost 6 bases, and 7 bases had no gene match.